A selection of T cell receptor beta chains follows, all from one sample in a study of shared clonotypes between healthy human individuals. Profiling relied on immunoSEQ multiplex PCR, and the TCRdb table lists in-frame clones only, not all of them. The table shows around 1,100,000 clones, with roughly 80% occurring only once. Material: memory CD4+ T cells from PBMCs. All receptors come from a man in his late teens or twenties in good health. Some clones in this sample may be carry-over from other donors' samples. Each CDR3 is given with its conserved first and last residue. A D gene is named only where the DNA matches it firmly. Not all rows give a size; the values are once, few, many and, for expanded clones, a class.

j_call: TRBJ1-1; v_call: TRBV28; d_call: TRBD1; clone_size: few; cdr3_nt: TGTGCCAGCAGTGAGGCAGGGGGCTGGAACACTGAAGCTTTCTTT; cdr3_aa: CASSEAGGWNTEAFF
j_call: TRBJ1-5; v_call: TRBV6-6; d_call: TRBD1; clone_size: .; cdr3_nt: TGTGCCAGCAGTCCTCAGGGGGCTGGCAATCAGCCCCAGCATTTT; cdr3_aa: CASSPQGAGNQPQHF
j_call: TRBJ1-1; v_call: TRBV10-2; d_call: .; clone_size: many; cdr3_nt: TGCGCCAGCAGTGGGGGTTTGAACACTGAAGCTTTCTTT; cdr3_aa: CASSGGLNTEAFF
j_call: TRBJ2-7; v_call: TRBV7-2; d_call: TRBD2; clone_size: .; cdr3_nt: TGTGCCAGCAGCCTAAAGGCGACGGTACTAGCGGGATACGAGCAGTACTTC; cdr3_aa: CASSLKATVLAGYEQYF
j_call: TRBJ1-2; v_call: TRBV30; d_call: TRBD1; clone_size: .; cdr3_nt: TGTGCCTGGAGTGTCGGACAGGGCGTCTATGGCTACACCTTC; cdr3_aa: CAWSVGQGVYGYTF
j_call: TRBJ2-7; v_call: TRBV5-1; d_call: .; clone_size: .; cdr3_nt: TGCGCCAGCAGCTTGGGCCCTAGCGCCCTCTCCTACGAGCAGTACTTC; cdr3_aa: CASSLGPSALSYEQYF
j_call: TRBJ2-1; v_call: TRBV7-3; d_call: .; clone_size: .; cdr3_nt: TGTGCCAGCGGCCCGGGGCCCCGGGGTCTAAATGAGCAGTTCTTC; cdr3_aa: CASGPGPRGLNEQFF
j_call: TRBJ2-7; v_call: TRBV11-3; d_call: .; clone_size: .; cdr3_nt: TGTGCCAGCAGCCCCTTACTAGCTCCCTACGAGCAGTACTTC; cdr3_aa: CASSPLLAPYEQYF
j_call: TRBJ2-1; v_call: TRBV7-8; d_call: TRBD1; clone_size: .; cdr3_nt: TGTGCCAGCAGCTCCAAGGGACAGGAATGGGATTCCTACAATGAGCAGTTCTTC; cdr3_aa: CASSSKGQEWDSYNEQFF
j_call: TRBJ1-4; v_call: TRBV4-3; d_call: .; clone_size: .; cdr3_nt: TGCGCCAGCAGCCAAGATATGCAACAAACACTGTTTTTT; cdr3_aa: CASSQDMQQTLFF
j_call: TRBJ1-1; v_call: TRBV7-2; d_call: .; clone_size: .; cdr3_nt: TGTGCCAGCAGCTTAAGCAGGACAATAGCTGAAGCTTTCTTT; cdr3_aa: CASSLSRTIAEAFF
j_call: TRBJ2-5; v_call: TRBV18; d_call: TRBD2; clone_size: .; cdr3_nt: TGTGCCAGCTCACCACCTCGGCTAGCGGGAGTAGAGACCCAGTACTTC; cdr3_aa: CASSPPRLAGVETQYF
j_call: TRBJ1-3; v_call: TRBV15; d_call: .; clone_size: once; cdr3_nt: TGTGCCACCAGCAGAGAAGGGGATTCTGGAAACACCATATATTTT; cdr3_aa: CATSREGDSGNTIYF
j_call: TRBJ2-7; v_call: TRBV6-5; d_call: .; clone_size: .; cdr3_nt: TGTGCCAGCAGCCTGATAAGACCGAGCTCCTACGAGCAGTACTTC; cdr3_aa: CASSLIRPSSYEQYF
j_call: TRBJ2-3; v_call: TRBV11-2; d_call: .; clone_size: .; cdr3_nt: TGTGCCAGCAGCTTAGTAATCACTAGCACAGATACGCAGTATTTT; cdr3_aa: CASSLVITSTDTQYF
j_call: TRBJ2-7; v_call: TRBV11-2; d_call: TRBD2; clone_size: .; cdr3_nt: TGTGCCAGCAGCCCGAGCGGGAGGGCTTTTTCATCGCAGTACTTC; cdr3_aa: CASSPSGRAFSSQYF
j_call: TRBJ2-3; v_call: TRBV5-1; d_call: .; clone_size: .; cdr3_nt: TGCGCCAGCAGCCTCTTGGGGGCGGGAGCAGATACGCAGTATTTT; cdr3_aa: CASSLLGAGADTQYF
j_call: TRBJ2-2; v_call: TRBV2; d_call: .; clone_size: many; cdr3_nt: TGTGCCAGCAGATTCAGCGAGAACACCGGGGAGCTGTTTTTT; cdr3_aa: CASRFSENTGELFF
j_call: TRBJ2-3; v_call: TRBV19; d_call: .; clone_size: .; cdr3_nt: TGTGCCAGTAGTAGCCGGGACGGCTTCACAGATACGCAGTATTTT; cdr3_aa: CASSSRDGFTDTQYF
j_call: TRBJ2-2; v_call: TRBV7-6; d_call: TRBD2; clone_size: .; cdr3_nt: TGTGCCAGCAGCTTAGGGCTAGCGGCGAACACCGGGGAGCTGTTTTTT; cdr3_aa: CASSLGLAANTGELFF
j_call: TRBJ2-3; v_call: TRBV9; d_call: TRBD2; clone_size: .; cdr3_nt: TGTGCCAGCAGCTTTAGCGGGAGCGCAGGTACAGATACGCAGTATTTT; cdr3_aa: CASSFSGSAGTDTQYF
j_call: TRBJ2-4; v_call: TRBV5-1; d_call: TRBD2; clone_size: .; cdr3_nt: TGCGCCAGCAGATTCGGCGGGAGGGCCGGTGGGTACTTC; cdr3_aa: CASRFGGRAGGYF
j_call: TRBJ2-2; v_call: TRBV18; d_call: TRBD1; clone_size: once; cdr3_nt: TGTGCCAGCTCACCCGGACAGGGGCTATTGCGGCTCGGGGAGCTGTTTTTT; cdr3_aa: CASSPGQGLLRLGELFF
j_call: TRBJ2-7; v_call: TRBV7-2; d_call: .; clone_size: .; cdr3_nt: TGTGCCAGCAGCTTCAAGGACTCCTACGAGCAGTACTTC; cdr3_aa: CASSFKDSYEQYF
j_call: TRBJ2-7; v_call: TRBV30; d_call: TRBD1; clone_size: .; cdr3_nt: TGTGCCTGCCCCGGGACAGGGGGGGTCGAGCAGTACTTC; cdr3_aa: CACPGTGGVEQYF
j_call: TRBJ1-5; v_call: TRBV21-1; d_call: .; clone_size: .; cdr3_nt: TGTGCCAGCACGCTCATTGGGCAGGGGTATAATCAGCCCCAGCATTTT; cdr3_aa: CASTLIGQGYNQPQHF
j_call: TRBJ1-3; v_call: TRBV5-6; d_call: TRBD1; clone_size: few; cdr3_nt: TGTGCCAGCAGCTGGGACAGGGGGGAAAACACCATATATTTT; cdr3_aa: CASSWDRGENTIYF
j_call: TRBJ1-3; v_call: TRBV6-1; d_call: .; clone_size: .; cdr3_nt: TGTGCCAGCAGTGAATTGTTGGGGCAGGCGGGAAACACCATATATTTT; cdr3_aa: CASSELLGQAGNTIYF
j_call: TRBJ2-3; v_call: TRBV5-1; d_call: .; clone_size: .; cdr3_nt: TGCGCCAGCAGCTTGAGTAGGAACACAGATACGCAGTATTTT; cdr3_aa: CASSLSRNTDTQYF
j_call: TRBJ2-1; v_call: TRBV5-1; d_call: .; clone_size: .; cdr3_nt: TGCGCCAGCAGCTCCACGGGAGAATCTTTACGTGAGCAGTTCTTC; cdr3_aa: CASSSTGESLREQFF
j_call: TRBJ2-3; v_call: TRBV30; d_call: TRBD2; clone_size: few; cdr3_nt: TGTGCCTGGGACCCGGGACTAGCGGCCGATACGCAGTATTTT; cdr3_aa: CAWDPGLAADTQYF
j_call: TRBJ1-1; v_call: TRBV28; d_call: .; clone_size: .; cdr3_nt: TGTGCCAGCAGTTTTGGGGACCGCCGGAACACTGAAGCTTTCTTT; cdr3_aa: CASSFGDRRNTEAFF
j_call: TRBJ1-2; v_call: TRBV4-2; d_call: .; clone_size: .; cdr3_nt: TGTGCCAGCACCGCCTCAGAGAGAAGAGAATATGGCTACACCTTC; cdr3_aa: CASTASERREYGYTF
j_call: TRBJ1-1; v_call: TRBV5-1; d_call: .; clone_size: .; cdr3_nt: TGCGCCAGCAGCTTGGCTCTTCTGAACACTGAAGCTTTCTTT; cdr3_aa: CASSLALLNTEAFF
j_call: TRBJ1-2; v_call: TRBV6-5; d_call: .; clone_size: .; cdr3_nt: TGTGCCAGCACAGGCCCCCTAGGCTATGGCTACACCTTC; cdr3_aa: CASTGPLGYGYTF
j_call: TRBJ2-7; v_call: TRBV5-1; d_call: .; clone_size: .; cdr3_nt: TGCGCCAGCAGCTTGGGGTCAGGGTCCCTCCTTAGGGACGAGCAGTACTTC; cdr3_aa: CASSLGSGSLLRDEQYF
j_call: TRBJ2-5; v_call: TRBV9; d_call: TRBD1; clone_size: few; cdr3_nt: TGTGCCAGCGCGACAGGGGGCTTAGGGGAGACCCAGTACTTC; cdr3_aa: CASATGGLGETQYF
j_call: TRBJ2-1; v_call: TRBV6-5; d_call: TRBD1; clone_size: .; cdr3_nt: TGTGCCAGCAGTTACTCCCGGACAGGGTCCAATGAGCAGTTCTTC; cdr3_aa: CASSYSRTGSNEQFF
j_call: TRBJ2-5; v_call: TRBV28; d_call: TRBD1; clone_size: .; cdr3_nt: TGTGCCAGCAGGGGGGCAGGGGGCCTGGAGACCCAGTACTTC; cdr3_aa: CASRGAGGLETQYF
j_call: TRBJ1-1; v_call: TRBV27; d_call: .; clone_size: .; cdr3_nt: TGTGCCAGCAGTTCACCATCCGGGGCCGGAAGACGTGGCACTGAAGCTTTCTTT; cdr3_aa: CASSSPSGAGRRGTEAFF
j_call: TRBJ1-2; v_call: TRBV28; d_call: .; clone_size: once; cdr3_nt: TGTGCCAGCAGCCGCCTGGACAGATCTAACTATGGCTACACCTTC; cdr3_aa: CASSRLDRSNYGYTF
j_call: TRBJ1-3; v_call: TRBV6-5; d_call: .; clone_size: .; cdr3_nt: TGTGCCAGCAGTTACAGGGCAGACAGAAACACCATATATTTT; cdr3_aa: CASSYRADRNTIYF
j_call: TRBJ2-5; v_call: TRBV5-1; d_call: .; clone_size: once; cdr3_nt: TGCGCCAGCAGCCTCAACCACCTAGGGCAGGAATGGGCCCAGTACTTC; cdr3_aa: CASSLNHLGQEWAQYF
j_call: TRBJ2-7; v_call: TRBV9; d_call: TRBD2; clone_size: few; cdr3_nt: TGTGCCAGCAGCGTATCTTCCGGGACTAGCGGAGTAGTACAGTACTTC; cdr3_aa: CASSVSSGTSGVVQYF
j_call: TRBJ1-3; v_call: TRBV4-1; d_call: .; clone_size: many; cdr3_nt: TGCGCCAGCAGCCAAGTCGGGCAGGGTCTTTTTGGAAACACCATATATTTT; cdr3_aa: CASSQVGQGLFGNTIYF
j_call: TRBJ2-1; v_call: TRBV9; d_call: .; clone_size: once; cdr3_nt: TGTGCCAGCAGCGTAGACTTGCTAGCGTCGATCAATGAGCAGTTCTTC; cdr3_aa: CASSVDLLASINEQFF